A single TCR beta chain is shown here with its context. Antigen unknown. This CDR3 spans 12 amino acids. The germline V gene has CDR1 LGHDT and CDR2 YNNKEL (reference sequence). V lost 3 bases, J lost 4 bases, and 4 bases lay in between. This sample is part of a study of T cell responses to AZD1222 COVID-19 vaccine. The study, taken as a whole, reports: Repertoires were sampled only after the peak T cell response. Mostly white British, mostly female donors; authors suggested clonal diversity may be underestimated. Increased Spike-specific TCR breadth and depth were observed after two AZD1222 doses.

The table came from immunoSEQ multiplex PCR; TCRdb's copy has only in-frame clones and leaves some out. The table records approximately 100,000 clones, 88% of them present only once. Here the sequenced sample was peripheral blood, taken on day 0 of AZD1222 vaccination. This chain connects TRBV3-1 (or the pseudogene TRBV3-2) to TRBJ1-5, with unresolved D. The clonotype originates from an adult in good health. This CDR3 is CASSHLNQPQHF. CDR3 in DNA: TGTGCCAGCAGCCACTTAAATCAGCCCCAGCATTTT.